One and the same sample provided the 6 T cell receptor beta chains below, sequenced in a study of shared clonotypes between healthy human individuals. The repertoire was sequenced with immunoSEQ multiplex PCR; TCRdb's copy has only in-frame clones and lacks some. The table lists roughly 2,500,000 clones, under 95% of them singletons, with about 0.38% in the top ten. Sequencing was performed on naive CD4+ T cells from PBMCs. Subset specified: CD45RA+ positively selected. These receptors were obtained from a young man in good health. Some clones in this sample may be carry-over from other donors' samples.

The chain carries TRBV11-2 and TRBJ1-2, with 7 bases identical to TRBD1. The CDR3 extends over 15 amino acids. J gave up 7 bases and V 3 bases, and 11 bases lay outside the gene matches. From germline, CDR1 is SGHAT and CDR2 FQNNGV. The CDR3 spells CASSLEAGGYGGYTF. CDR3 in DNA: TGTGCCAGCAGCTTGGAGGCAGGGGGGTATGGTGGCTACACCTTC.

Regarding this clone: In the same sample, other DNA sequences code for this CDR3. CDR3 in DNA: TGTGCCAGCAGCTTAGACAGGGGTCAAGAGACCCAGTACTTC. Translated, it gives CASSLDRGQETQYF. The chain links TRBV7-3 to TRBJ2-5, with 8 bases fitting TRBD1. CDR3 size: 14 residues. Germline assignment: CDR1 SGHTA and CDR2 FQGTGA. The J segment lost 2 bases and the V segment lost 2 bases, leaving 1 base of the junction unmatched.

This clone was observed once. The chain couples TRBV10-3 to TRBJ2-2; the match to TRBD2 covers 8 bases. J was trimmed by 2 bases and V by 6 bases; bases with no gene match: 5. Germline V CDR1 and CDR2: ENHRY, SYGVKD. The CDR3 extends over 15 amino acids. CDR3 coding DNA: TGTGCCATCAGCGATAGCGGGGCCAACACCGGGGAGCTGTTTTTT. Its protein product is CAISDSGANTGELFF.

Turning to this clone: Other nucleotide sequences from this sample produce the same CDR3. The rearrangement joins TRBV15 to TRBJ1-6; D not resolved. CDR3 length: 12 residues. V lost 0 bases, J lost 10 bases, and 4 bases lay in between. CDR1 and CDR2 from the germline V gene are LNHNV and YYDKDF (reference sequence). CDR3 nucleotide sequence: TGTGCCACCAGCAGAGACGGATCACCCCTCCACTTT. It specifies CATSRDGSPLHF.

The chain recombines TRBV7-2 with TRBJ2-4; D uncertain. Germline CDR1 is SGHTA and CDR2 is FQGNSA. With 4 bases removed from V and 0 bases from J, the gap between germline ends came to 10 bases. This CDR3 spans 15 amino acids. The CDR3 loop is CASSSKPIAKNIQYF. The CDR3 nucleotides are TGTGCCAGCAGCTCCAAGCCCATAGCCAAAAACATTCAGTACTTC. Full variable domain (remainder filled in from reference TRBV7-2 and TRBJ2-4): GAGVSQSPSNKVTEKGKDVELRCDPISGHTALYWYRQSLGQGLEFLIYFQGNSAPDKSGLPSDRFSAERTGGSVSTLTIQRTQQEDSAVYLCASSSKPIAKNIQYFGAGTRLSVL.

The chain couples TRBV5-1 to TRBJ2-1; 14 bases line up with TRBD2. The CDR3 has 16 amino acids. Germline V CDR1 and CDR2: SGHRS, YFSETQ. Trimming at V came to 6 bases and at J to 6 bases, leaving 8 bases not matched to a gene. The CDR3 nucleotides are TGCGCCAGCAACCCTTCCGGGACTAGCGGGAGCAATGAGCAGTTCTTC. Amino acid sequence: CASNPSGTSGSNEQFF.